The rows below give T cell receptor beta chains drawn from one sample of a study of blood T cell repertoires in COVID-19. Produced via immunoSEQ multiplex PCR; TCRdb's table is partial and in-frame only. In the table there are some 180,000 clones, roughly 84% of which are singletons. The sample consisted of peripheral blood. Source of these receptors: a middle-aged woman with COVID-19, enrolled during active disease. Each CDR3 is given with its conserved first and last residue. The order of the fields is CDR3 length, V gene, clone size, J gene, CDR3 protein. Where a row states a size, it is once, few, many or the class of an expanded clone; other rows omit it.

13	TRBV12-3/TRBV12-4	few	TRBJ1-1	CASSLTWSTEAFF
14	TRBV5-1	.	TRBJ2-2	CASSSVRGPGELFF
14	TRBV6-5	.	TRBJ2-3	CASTPGLLTDTQYF
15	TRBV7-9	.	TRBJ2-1	CASSLGAGGTNEQFF
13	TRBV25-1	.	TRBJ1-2	CASSEGGIRGYTF
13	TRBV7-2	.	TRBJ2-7	CASRNAGIYEQYF
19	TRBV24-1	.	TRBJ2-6	CATSDAPGQDPAGANVLTF
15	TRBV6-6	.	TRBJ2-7	CASSYSTGGEYEQYF
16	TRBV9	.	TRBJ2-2	CASSGARQPNTGELFF
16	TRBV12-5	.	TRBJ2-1	CASVLSSGGQYNEQFF
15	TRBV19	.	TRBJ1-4	CASRTGSGPNEKLFF
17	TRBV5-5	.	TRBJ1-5	CASSLEFQALRNQPQHF
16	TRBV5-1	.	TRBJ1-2	CASSLLGPGGFYGYTF
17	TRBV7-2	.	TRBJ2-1	CASSLARLSSGHNEQFF
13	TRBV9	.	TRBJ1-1	CASSGQEYTEAFF
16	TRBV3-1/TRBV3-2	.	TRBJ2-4	CASSHRTGLAKNIQYF
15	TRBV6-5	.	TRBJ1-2	CASSRSIGSYYGYTF
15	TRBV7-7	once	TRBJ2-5	CASSLRQGRQETQYF
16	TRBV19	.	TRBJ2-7	CASSISPPTPREEQYF
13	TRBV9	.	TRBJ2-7	CASSVGGTSGQYF
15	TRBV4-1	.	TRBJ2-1	CASSQAGATYNEQFF
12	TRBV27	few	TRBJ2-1	CASSSRLAATFF
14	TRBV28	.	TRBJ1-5	CASRSTGGGQPQHF
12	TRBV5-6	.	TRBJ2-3	CASTRGTDTQYF
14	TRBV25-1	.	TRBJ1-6	CASSGGGSRSPLHF
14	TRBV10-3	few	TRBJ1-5	CAIGDRGKDQPQHF
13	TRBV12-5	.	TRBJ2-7	CASASQLPYEQYF
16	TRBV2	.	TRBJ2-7	CASSEALREGSYEQYF
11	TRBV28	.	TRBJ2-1	CASSLSREQFF
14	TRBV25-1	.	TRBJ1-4	CASSEFAGTEKLFF
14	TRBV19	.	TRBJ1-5	CASSIQQGNQPQHF
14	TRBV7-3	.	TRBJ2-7	CASSLTGTTYEQYF
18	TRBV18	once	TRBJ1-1	CASSAWFTGGGKNTEAFF
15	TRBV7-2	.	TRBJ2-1	CASSLVGGSYNEQFF
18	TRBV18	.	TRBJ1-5	CASSLLPRTGGINQPQHF
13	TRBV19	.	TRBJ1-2	CASSPGQGSGYTF
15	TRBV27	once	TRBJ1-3	CASSLFSGHGNTIYF
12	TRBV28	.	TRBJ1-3	CATRQGRNTIYF
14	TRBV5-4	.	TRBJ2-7	CASSLGLAGDEQYF
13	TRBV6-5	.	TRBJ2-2	CASRRVNTGELFF
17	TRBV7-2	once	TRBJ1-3	CASSLVPGFSSGNTIYF
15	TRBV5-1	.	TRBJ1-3	CASSSTGGRGNTIYF
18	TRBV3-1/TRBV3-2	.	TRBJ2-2	CASSQMGLAGGNTGELFF
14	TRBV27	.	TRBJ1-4	CASSRGGLNEKLFF
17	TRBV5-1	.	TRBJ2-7	CASSLAAGVQGTYEQYF
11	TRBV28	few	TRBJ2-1	CATRGLEEKFF
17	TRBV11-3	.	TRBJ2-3	CASSLGRDSSVSDTQYF
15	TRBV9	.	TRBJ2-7	CASSVPGPTDYEQYF
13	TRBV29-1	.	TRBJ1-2	CSVSPGGARGYTF
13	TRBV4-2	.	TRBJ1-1	CASSAQGRAEAFF
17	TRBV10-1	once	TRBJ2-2	CASSDLTSGADTGELFF
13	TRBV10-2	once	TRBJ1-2	CASSRQGARGYTF
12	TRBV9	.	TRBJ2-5	CASSPTEETQYF
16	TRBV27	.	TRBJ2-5	CASSSPSLAGQETQYF
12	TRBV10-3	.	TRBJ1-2	CAIRDRDYGYTF